The T cell receptor (beta chain) under discussion was sequenced for a study of PD-L1 blockade in urothelial cancer. Across the study: Once treatment had started, blood was analyzed at 3 weeks (second dose) and again at 6 weeks.

Time point of the sample: pretreatment peripheral blood. This clone was seen a few times. Sequencing used immunoSEQ multiplex PCR; TCRdb keeps in-frame clones, though not all of them. The sample has tens of thousands of clones, roughly 82% seen once; the top ten hold 6.5% to 8.5%. The CDR3 loop spans 14 amino acids. Trimming at V came to 4 bases and at J to 5 bases, leaving 4 bases not matched to a gene. Germline CDR1 reads MDHEN; CDR2 reads SYDVKM. The sequence derives from a man aged 55 to 69 with urothelial cancer. The input for sequencing was PBMCs, taken around atezolizumab (anti-PD-L1) treatment. The chain carries TRBV28 and TRBJ1-1, with TRBD1 matching over 10 bases. CDR3 in amino acids: CASSWGGQGTEAFF. CDR3 DNA sequence: TGTGCCAGCAGTTGGGGGGGACAGGGGACTGAAGCTTTCTTT. Full variable domain (outside the CDR3, taken from reference TRBV28 and TRBJ1-1): DVKVTQSSRYLVKRTGEKVFLECVQDMDHENMFWYRQDPGLGLRLIYFSYDVKMKEKGDIPEGYSVSREKKERFSLILESASTNQTSMYLCASSWGGQGTEAFFGQGTRLTVV.